Shown below are 8 T cell receptor beta chains from a single sample sequenced in a study of blood T cell repertoires in COVID-19. Sequenced by immunoSEQ multiplex PCR; TCRdb stores in-frame clones only, minus some. The repertoire includes 95,000 to 150,000 clones, 70% to 85% of them detected once, and about 4.2% sits in the top ten. The sequenced sample consisted of peripheral blood. These TCRs come from a woman in her 70s with acute or convalescent COVID-19.

The chain joins TRBV3-1 (or the pseudogene TRBV3-2) to TRBJ2-4; no clear D. Trimming stripped 4 bases from V and 4 bases from J, with 11 bases between. CDR1 and CDR2 (germline): LGHDT, YNNKEL (reference sequence). The CDR3 covers 14 residues. The CDR3 sequence is CASSPNSPKNIQYF. As DNA, the CDR3 is TGTGCCAGCAGCCCCAATAGCCCAAAAAACATTCAGTACTTC.

The gene calls are TRBV19 and TRBJ1-1, with 7 bases matching TRBD1. J was trimmed by 5 bases and V by 4 bases; bases with no gene match: 10. The CDR3 spans 15 residues. The V gene's germline CDR1 is LNHDA and CDR2 SQIVND (reference sequence). The CDR3 DNA follows: TGTGCCAGTAGTAAGAGACAGGGAGGTAAGACTGAAGCTTTCTTT. Translation: CASSKRQGGKTEAFF.

The V and J genes are TRBV7-9 and TRBJ1-2; 7 bases are a match to TRBD1. After removal of 5 bases from V and 8 bases from J, the junction contained 8 bases not matched to a gene. CDR3 length: 13 residues. Per the germline V gene, CDR1 is SEHNR and CDR2 is FQNEAQ (reference sequence). The CDR3 DNA is TGTGCCAGCAGCACCACAGGGGTTGTGGGCTACACCTTC. Amino acid sequence: CASSTTGVVGYTF.

The CDR3 spells CASGSGQINSPLHF. CDR3 nucleotide sequence: TGTGCCAGCGGATCGGGTCAGATAAATTCACCCCTCCACTTT. The chain joins TRBV27 to TRBJ1-6; D call uncertain. Germline CDR1 is MNHEY and CDR2 is SMNVEV (reference sequence). V gave up 8 bases and J gave up 7 bases, with 15 bases separating them. The CDR3 extends over 14 amino acids.

The chain employs TRBV30 and TRBJ1-3, with D tentatively TRBD1 (5 bases). V was cut by 2 bases and J by 2 bases, with 7 bases left in between. This CDR3 is 13 amino acids long. Germline values: CDR1 GTSNPN, CDR2 SVGIG (reference sequence). As DNA, the CDR3 is TGTGCCTGGAGTCGGGGGACTGGAAACACCATATATTTT. It encodes CAWSRGTGNTIYF.

This chain connects TRBV7-8 to TRBJ2-5, with D possibly being TRBD1 (6 bases). V was cut by 5 bases and J by 1 base, with 8 bases left in between. The CDR3 is 13 residues long. Germline CDR1 SGHVS, CDR2 FQNEAQ. CDR3: CASSRDIQETQYF. CDR3 nucleotides: TGTGCCAGCAGCCGGGACATCCAAGAGACCCAGTACTTC.

The chain links TRBV5-1 to TRBJ2-5, with TRBD2 identical over 11 bases. Trimming at V came to 3 bases and at J to 2 bases, leaving 6 bases not matched to a gene. This CDR3 has 16 residues. Germline CDR1 reads SGHRS; CDR2 reads YFSETQ. As DNA, the CDR3 is TGCGCCAGCAGCTCGGCTAGCGGGGGGAGACAAGAGACCCAGTACTTC. Residues: CASSSASGGRQETQYF. Together with reference TRBV5-1 and TRBJ2-5, the CDR3 gives the full variable domain: KAGVTQTPRYLIKTRGQQVTLSCSPISGHRSVSWYQQTPGQGLQFLFEYFSETQRNKGNFPGRFSGRQFSNSRSEMNVSTLELGDSALYLCASSSASGGRQETQYFGPGTRLLVL.

The chain employs TRBV4-2 and TRBJ1-2, with D hard to call. This CDR3 spans 18 amino acids. V was clipped by 0 bases and J by 3 bases, with 20 bases between them. Germline-derived CDR1 and CDR2 are LGHNA and YNFKEQ. The CDR3 DNA reads as TGTGCCAGCAGCCAAGATCCTGGTGGTAAAGCCCTTCACTATGGCTACACCTTC. Its translation: CASSQDPGGKALHYGYTF.